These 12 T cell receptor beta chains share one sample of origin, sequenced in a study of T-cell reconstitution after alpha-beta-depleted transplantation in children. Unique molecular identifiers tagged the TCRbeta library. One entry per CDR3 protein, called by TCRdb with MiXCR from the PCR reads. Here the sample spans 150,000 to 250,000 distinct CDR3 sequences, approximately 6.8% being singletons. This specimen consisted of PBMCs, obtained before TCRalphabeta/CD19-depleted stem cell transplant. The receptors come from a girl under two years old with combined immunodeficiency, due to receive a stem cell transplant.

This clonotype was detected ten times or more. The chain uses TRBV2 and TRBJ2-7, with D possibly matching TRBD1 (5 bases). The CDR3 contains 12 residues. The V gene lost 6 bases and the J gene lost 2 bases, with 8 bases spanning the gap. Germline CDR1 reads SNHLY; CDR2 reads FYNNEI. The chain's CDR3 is CASRQVAYEQYF. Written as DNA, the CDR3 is TGTGCCAGCAGACAGGTTGCCTACGAGCAGTACTTC.

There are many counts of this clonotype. The CDR3 is CSARTPKEGNTIYF. The CDR3 region has the DNA TGCAGTGCTAGGACCCCGAAGGAAGGAAACACCATATATTTT. The chain has TRBV20-1 and TRBJ1-3; D remains ambiguous. Germline loops: CDR1 DFQATT, CDR2 SNEGSKA (reference sequence). The length of the CDR3 is 14 residues. Between the trimmed V and J ends, which lost 3 bases and 4 bases, there was a span of 13 bases.

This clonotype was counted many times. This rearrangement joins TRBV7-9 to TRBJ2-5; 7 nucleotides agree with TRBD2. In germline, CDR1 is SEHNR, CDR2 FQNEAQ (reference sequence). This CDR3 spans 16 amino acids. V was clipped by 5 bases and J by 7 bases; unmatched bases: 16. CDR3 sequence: CASSPLVLVAGATQYF. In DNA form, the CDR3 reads TGTGCCAGCAGCCCCCTCGTGTTGGTAGCGGGTGCGACCCAGTACTTC.

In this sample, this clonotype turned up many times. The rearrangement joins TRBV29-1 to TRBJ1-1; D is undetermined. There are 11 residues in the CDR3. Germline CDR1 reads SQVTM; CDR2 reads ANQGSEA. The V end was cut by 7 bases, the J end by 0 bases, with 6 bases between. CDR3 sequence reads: CSGELNTEAFF. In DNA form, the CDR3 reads TGCAGCGGTGAGTTGAACACTGAAGCTTTCTTT.

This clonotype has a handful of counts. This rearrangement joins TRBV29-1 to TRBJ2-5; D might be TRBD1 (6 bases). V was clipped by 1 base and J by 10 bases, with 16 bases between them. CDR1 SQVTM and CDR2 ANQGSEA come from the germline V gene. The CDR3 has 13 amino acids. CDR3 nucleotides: TGCAGCGTTGAAGCCGGCAGGGGATTTTTCCAGTACTTC. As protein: CSVEAGRGFFQYF.

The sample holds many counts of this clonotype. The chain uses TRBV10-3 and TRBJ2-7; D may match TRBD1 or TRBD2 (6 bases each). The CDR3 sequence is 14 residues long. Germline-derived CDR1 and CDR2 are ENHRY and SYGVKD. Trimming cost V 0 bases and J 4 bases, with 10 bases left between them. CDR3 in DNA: TGTGCCATCAGTGAGTCTCGGGGGCGTTACGAGCAGTACTTC. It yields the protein CAISESRGRYEQYF.

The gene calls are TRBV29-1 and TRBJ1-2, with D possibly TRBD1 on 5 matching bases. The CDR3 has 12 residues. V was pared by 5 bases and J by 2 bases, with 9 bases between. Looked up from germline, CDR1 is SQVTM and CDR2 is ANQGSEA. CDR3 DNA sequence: TGCAGCGTTCCAGGGAGCAACTATGGCTACACCTTC. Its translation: CSVPGSNYGYTF. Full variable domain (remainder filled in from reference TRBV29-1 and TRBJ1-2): SAVISQKPSRDICQRGTSLTIQCQVDSQVTMMFWYRQQPGQSLTLIATANQGSEATYESGFVIDKFPISRPNLTFSTLTVSNMSPEDSSIYLCSVPGSNYGYTFGSGTRLTVV.

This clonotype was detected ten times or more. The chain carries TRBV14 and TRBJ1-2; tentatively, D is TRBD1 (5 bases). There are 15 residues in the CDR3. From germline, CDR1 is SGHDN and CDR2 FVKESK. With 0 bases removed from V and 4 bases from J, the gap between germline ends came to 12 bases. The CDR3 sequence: CASSQDSQGSYGYTF. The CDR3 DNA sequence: TGTGCCAGCAGCCAAGATTCCCAGGGAAGCTATGGCTACACCTTC. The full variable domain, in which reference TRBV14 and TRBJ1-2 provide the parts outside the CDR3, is EAGVTQFPSHSVIEKGQTVTLRCDPISGHDNLYWYRRVMGKEIKFLLHFVKESKQDESGMPNNRFLAERTGGTYSTLKVQPAELEDSGVYFCASSQDSQGSYGYTFGSGTRLTVV.

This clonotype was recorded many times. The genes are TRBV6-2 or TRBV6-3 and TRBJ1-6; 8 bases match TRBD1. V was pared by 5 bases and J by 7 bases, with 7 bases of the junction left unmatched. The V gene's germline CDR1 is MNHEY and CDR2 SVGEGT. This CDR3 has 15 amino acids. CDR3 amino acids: CASSTYRGKNSPLHF. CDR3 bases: TGTGCCAGCAGTACGTACAGGGGGAAAAATTCACCCCTCCACTTT.

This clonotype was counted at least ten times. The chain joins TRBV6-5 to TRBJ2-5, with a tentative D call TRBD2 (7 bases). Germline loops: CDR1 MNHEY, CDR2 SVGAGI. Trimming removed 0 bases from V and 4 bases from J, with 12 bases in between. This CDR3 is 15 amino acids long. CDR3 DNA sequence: TGTGCCAGCAGTTACTCATGGGGGGGGCCAGAGACCCAGTACTTC. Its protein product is CASSYSWGGPETQYF.

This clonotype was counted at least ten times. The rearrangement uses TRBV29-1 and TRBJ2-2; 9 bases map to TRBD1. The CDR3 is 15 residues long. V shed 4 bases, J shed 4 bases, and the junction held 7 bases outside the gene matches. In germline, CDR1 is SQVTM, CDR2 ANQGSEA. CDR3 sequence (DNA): TGCAGCGTTGGGCCGGGACAGGGCCCCACCGGGGAGCTGTTTTTT. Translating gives CSVGPGQGPTGELFF.

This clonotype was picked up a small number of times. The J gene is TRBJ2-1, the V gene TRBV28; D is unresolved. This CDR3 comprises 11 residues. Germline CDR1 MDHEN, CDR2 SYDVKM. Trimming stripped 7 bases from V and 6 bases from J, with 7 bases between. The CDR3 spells CASTFSNEQFF. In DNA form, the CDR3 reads TGTGCCAGCACCTTTAGCAATGAGCAGTTCTTC.